One sample yielded the 2 T cell receptor beta chains listed below, sequenced in a study of T-cell memory formation after mild COVID-19 (dated by TCRdb to the early 2020s). The library came from 5' RACE. The reads were generated on an Illumina NovaSeq 6000. The public reads were reprocessed in TCRdb via fastp at Q25 and MiXCR, keeping in-frame beta chains. Identical CDR3 proteins give one entry, which carries the most common genes and DNA. The sample table contains about 400,000 distinct CDR3 sequences; only one count was recorded for around 14% of them. About 20% of the sample goes to the ten largest clones. Sample: PBMCs or a T cell subset sorted from them (not recorded which). These receptors were collected from a man younger than 35 who had mild COVID-19 (a few samples of this study predate the infection). The sample titles of this study are shuffled in the database, so cell type and time point are left out; the donor was told from shared clones.

This clonotype was found a few times. The chain employs TRBV28 and TRBJ1-1; D ambiguous. The germline CDR1 and CDR2 sequences are MDHEN and SYDVKM. The CDR3 has 12 residues. V was clipped by 7 bases and J by 11 bases, with 17 bases between them. CDR3 residues: CASIHTGSWAFF. The CDR3 bases are TGTGCCAGCATACATACGGGTTCGTGGGCTTTCTTT.

The rearrangement joins TRBV7-2 to TRBJ1-4; TRBD1 aligns across 11 bases. The CDR3 has 17 amino acids. CDR1 and CDR2 from the germline V gene are SGHTA and FQGNSA. Trimming took 1 base from V and 6 from J; bases not matched to a gene: 7. The DNA for the CDR3 is TGTGCCAGCAGCTTAGGGACAGGGGGCAGAGTATATGAAAAACTGTTTTTT. This translates into CASSLGTGGRVYEKLFF.